A single sample gave rise to the 7 T cell receptor beta chains below, sequenced in a study of Graves' ophthalmopathy and Graves' hyperthyroidism. Transcripts of RNA were the source for amplifying TCR beta CDR3 regions. Second-round multiplex PCR came after first-round RT-PCR with HTBI primers. TCRdb recomputed calls from the multiplex PCR reads with MiXCR, one row per CDR3 protein. Of 150,000 or so distinct CDR3 sequences in the sample, less than 45% were seen once. The sample taken for sequencing was peripheral blood. The receptors were gathered from a woman aged 35 to 49 with Graves' ophthalmopathy.

This clonotype was detected only a few times. CDR3 bases: TGTGCCAGCAGCTTAAGTAGAAACTACGAGCAGTACTTC. This gives the protein CASSLSRNYEQYF. The J gene is TRBJ2-7, the V gene TRBV7-2; D is ambiguous. V was shortened by 2 bases and J by 3 bases, with 8 bases between the two germline ends. CDR1 is SGHTA and CDR2 is FQGNSA in the germline V gene. This CDR3 comprises 13 residues.

By share of the sample, this clonotype is medium-sized. The V and J genes are TRBV2 and TRBJ1-2; D is undetermined. V was pared by 7 bases and J by 2 bases, with 14 bases between. There are 14 residues in the CDR3. The V gene's germline CDR1 is SNHLY and CDR2 FYNNEI. CDR3 sequence reads: CASTPRLGNYGYTF. In nucleotides, the CDR3 is TGTGCCAGCACCCCGAGGCTGGGCAACTATGGCTACACCTTC.

J is TRBJ1-2 and V is TRBV11-2; D gene unclear. V lost 1 base to trimming and J lost 5 bases, with 8 bases between them. Germline loops: CDR1 SGHAT, CDR2 FQNNGV. The CDR3 is made up of 13 amino acids. In nucleotides, the CDR3 is TGTGCCAGCAGCTTAGGAGCTCGGTATGGCTACACCTTC. It encodes CASSLGARYGYTF.

The rearrangement uses TRBV15 and TRBJ2-4, with a weak D call TRBD2 (5 bases). V shed 0 bases and J shed 8 bases, with 23 bases lying between them. Germline V gene lookup returns CDR1 LNHNV and CDR2 YYDKDF (reference sequence). This CDR3 has 18 amino acids. The CDR3 region has the DNA TGTGCCACCAGCAGAGATGGGCCTCGGGAATTCGGAGTTGACATTCAGTACTTC. Amino acid sequence: CATSRDGPREFGVDIQYF.

Ten or more counts support this clonotype. The V and J genes are TRBV9 and TRBJ1-2, with D unresolved. CDR3 length: 13 residues. The ends were cut back, 4 bases at V and 1 base at J, with 8 bases in the middle. From germline, CDR1 is SGDLS and CDR2 YYNGEE. DNA of the CDR3: TGTGCCAGCAGCTTGACACTTAACTATGGCTACACCTTC. This sequence encodes CASSLTLNYGYTF.

The rearrangement links TRBV3-1 to TRBJ2-3; D remains unclear. Germline V CDR1 and CDR2: LGHDT, YNNKEL (reference sequence). The V end was cut by 1 base, the J end by 1 base, with 6 bases between. The CDR3 has 14 residues. For the CDR3, the DNA is TGTGCCAGCAGCCAAGTCGGTGGCACAGATACGCAGTATTTT. Translating gives CASSQVGGTDTQYF.

This clonotype was found many times. The J gene is TRBJ1-1, the V gene TRBV12-5, with TRBD1 matching 9 bases. Germline CDR1 is LGHNT and CDR2 is FRNRAP. The V gene end was trimmed by 5 bases and the J gene end by 5 bases; junction bases not matched to a gene: 6. The CDR3 loop spans 14 amino acids. The CDR3 bases are TGTGCTAGTGGTCCGGACAGGGGAAGGACTGAAGCTTTCTTT. It translates to CASGPDRGRTEAFF.